This T cell receptor (beta chain) was observed in a study of T cell responses to AZD1222 COVID-19 vaccine. Generated by immunoSEQ multiplex PCR, the TCRdb table keeps only in-frame clones and is missing some. The table shows about 160,000 clones, with 75% to 90% occurring only once. In germline, CDR1 is MNHEY, CDR2 SVGEGT. The V gene lost 2 bases and the J gene lost 5 bases, with 9 bases spanning the gap. This CDR3 is 14 amino acids long. The receptor was derived from an adult in good health. This sample comprised peripheral blood, obtained on day 0 of AZD1222 vaccination. The chain combines TRBV6-2 or TRBV6-3 with TRBJ2-2, with D perhaps given as TRBD1 or TRBD2 (5 bases each). This CDR3 reads CASSYRDATGELFF. The CDR3 nucleotides read TGTGCCAGCAGTTACAGGGACGCGACCGGGGAGCTGTTTTTT.